This TCR beta chain appears in the sequencing data of a study of memory CD4+ T cells and cytomegalovirus serostatus. Single viable CD3+CD4+CD8-CD45RO+ cells were sorted as the memory CD4+ T cells. Donors' CMV status reflects serum IgG against pp150, pp28, p38, p52. After thawing, CD4+ T cells were positively selected. Looked up from germline, CDR1 is MGHRA and CDR2 is YSYEKL. The CDR3 length is 16 residues. Trimming took off 0 bases at V and 2 bases at J, with 8 bases between the two ends. With respect to this clone: What it binds is not known.

The data were produced by immunoSEQ multiplex PCR, yet TCRdb's version contains in-frame clones alone and is incomplete. The sample has roughly 50,000 clones; around three quarters are singletons. Study findings and constraints: CD4+ memory repertoires contained about 40% of the roughly 150 reported CMV TCRbeta sequences.

The receptor's source is an adult in good health and CMV-seronegative. The specimen sequenced was memory CD4+ T cells from blood. The chain is built from TRBV4-1 and TRBJ2-6, with D unclear. CDR3 DNA sequence: TGCGCCAGCAGCCAAGATGGAACTCCTGGGGCCAACGTCCTGACTTTC. Its translation is CASSQDGTPGANVLTF.